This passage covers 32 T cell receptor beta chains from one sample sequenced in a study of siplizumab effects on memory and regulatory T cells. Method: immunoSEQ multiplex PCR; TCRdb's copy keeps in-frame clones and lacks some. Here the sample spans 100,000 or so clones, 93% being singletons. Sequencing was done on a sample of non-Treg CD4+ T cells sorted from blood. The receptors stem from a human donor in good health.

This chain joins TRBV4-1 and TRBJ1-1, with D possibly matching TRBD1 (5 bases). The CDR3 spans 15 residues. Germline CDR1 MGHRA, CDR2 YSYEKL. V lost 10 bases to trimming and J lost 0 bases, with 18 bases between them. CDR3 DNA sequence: TGCGCCACCTCCGGGACTGAAACGTTGAACACTGAAGCTTTCTTT. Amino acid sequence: CATSGTETLNTEAFF.

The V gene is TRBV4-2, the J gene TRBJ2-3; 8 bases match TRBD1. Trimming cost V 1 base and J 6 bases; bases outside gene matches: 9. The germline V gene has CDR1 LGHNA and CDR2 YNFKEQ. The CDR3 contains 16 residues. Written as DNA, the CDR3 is TGTGCCAGCAGCCAAGTTGGCTTCCAGGGGGCGGATACGCAGTATTTT. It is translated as CASSQVGFQGADTQYF.

The DNA of the CDR3 is TGTGCCAGCAGCCCATTAGAAGAGACCCAGTACTTC. Protein sequence: CASSPLEETQYF. This sequence joins TRBV7-9 and TRBJ2-5; D not certain. V gave up 5 bases and J gave up 3 bases, with 7 bases separating them. This CDR3 has 12 residues. The germline CDR1 and CDR2 sequences are SEHNR and FQNEAQ (reference sequence).

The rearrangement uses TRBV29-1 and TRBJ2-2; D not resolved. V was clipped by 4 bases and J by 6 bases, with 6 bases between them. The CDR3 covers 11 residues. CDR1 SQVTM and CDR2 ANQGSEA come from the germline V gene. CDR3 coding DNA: TGCAGCGTTGCACCCGCCGGGGAGCTGTTTTTT. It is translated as CSVAPAGELFF.

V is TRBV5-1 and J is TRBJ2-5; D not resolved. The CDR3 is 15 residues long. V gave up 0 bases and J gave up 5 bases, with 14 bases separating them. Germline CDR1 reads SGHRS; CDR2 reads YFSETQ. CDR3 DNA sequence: TGCGCCAGCAGCTTGGCCAGCCCCTCGAGGGAGACCCAGTACTTC. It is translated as CASSLASPSRETQYF. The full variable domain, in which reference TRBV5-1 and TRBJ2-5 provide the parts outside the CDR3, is KAGVTQTPRYLIKTRGQQVTLSCSPISGHRSVSWYQQTPGQGLQFLFEYFSETQRNKGNFPGRFSGRQFSNSRSEMNVSTLELGDSALYLCASSLASPSRETQYFGPGTRLLVL.

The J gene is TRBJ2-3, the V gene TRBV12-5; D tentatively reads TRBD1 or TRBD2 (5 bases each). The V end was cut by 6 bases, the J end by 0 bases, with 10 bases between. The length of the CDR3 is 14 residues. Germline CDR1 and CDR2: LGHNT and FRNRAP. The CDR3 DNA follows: TGTGCTAGTGGGGGACCGACTAGCACAGATACGCAGTATTTT. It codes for CASGGPTSTDTQYF.

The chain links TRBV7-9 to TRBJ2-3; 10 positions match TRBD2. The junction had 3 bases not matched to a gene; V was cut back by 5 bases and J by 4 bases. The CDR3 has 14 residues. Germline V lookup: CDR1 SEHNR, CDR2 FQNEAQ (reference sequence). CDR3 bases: TGTGCCAGCAGCGCCAGCGGGGGGGCAGATACGCAGTATTTT. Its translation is CASSASGGADTQYF.

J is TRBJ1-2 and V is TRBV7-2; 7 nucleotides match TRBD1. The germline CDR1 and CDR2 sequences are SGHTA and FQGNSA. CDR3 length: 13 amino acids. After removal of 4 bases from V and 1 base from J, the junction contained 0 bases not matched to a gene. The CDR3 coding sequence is TGTGCCAGCAGCTGGGACAGTAACTATGGCTACACCTTC. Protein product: CASSWDSNYGYTF.

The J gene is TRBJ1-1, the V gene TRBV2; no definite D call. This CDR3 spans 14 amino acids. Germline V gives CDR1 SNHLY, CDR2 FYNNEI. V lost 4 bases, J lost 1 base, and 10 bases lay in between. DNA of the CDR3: TGTGCCAGCAGTGTGAGGACGAAGAACACTGAAGCTTTCTTT. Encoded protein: CASSVRTKNTEAFF.

The CDR3 loop reads CASSLWTTGELFF. As DNA, the CDR3 is TGTGCCAGCAGTTTATGGACCACCGGGGAGCTGTTTTTT. V is TRBV28 and J is TRBJ2-2; D gene unclear. This CDR3 region has 13 residues. Germline assignment: CDR1 MDHEN and CDR2 SYDVKM. Trimming took 0 bases from V and 4 from J, leaving 3 bases between them.

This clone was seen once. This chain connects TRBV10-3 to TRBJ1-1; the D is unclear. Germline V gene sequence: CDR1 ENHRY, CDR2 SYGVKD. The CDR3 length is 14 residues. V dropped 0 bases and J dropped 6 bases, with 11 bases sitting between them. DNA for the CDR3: TGTGCCATCAGTGAGTCGTTAGGTCTCGCTGAAGCTTTCTTT. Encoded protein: CAISESLGLAEAFF.

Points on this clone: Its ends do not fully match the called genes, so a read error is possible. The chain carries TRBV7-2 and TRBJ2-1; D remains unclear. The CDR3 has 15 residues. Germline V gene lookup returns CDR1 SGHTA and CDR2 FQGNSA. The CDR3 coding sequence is TGTGCCAGCAGCGTAGCCAGGAATTCCTACAATGAGCAGTTCTTC. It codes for CASSVARNSYNEQFF. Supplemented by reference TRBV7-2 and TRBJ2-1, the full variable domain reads GAGVSQSPSNKVTEKGKDVELRCDPISGHTALYWYRQSLGQGLEFLIYFQGNSAPDKSGLPSDRFSAERTGGSVSTLTIQRTQQEDSAVYLCASSVARNSYNEQFFGPGTRLTVL.

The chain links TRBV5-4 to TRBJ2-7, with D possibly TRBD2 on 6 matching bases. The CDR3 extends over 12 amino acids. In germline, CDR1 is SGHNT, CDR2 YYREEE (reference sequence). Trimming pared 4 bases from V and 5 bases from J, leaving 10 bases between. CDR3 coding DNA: TGTGCCAGCAGCGGGGGGACCAACGAGCAGTACTTC. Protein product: CASSGGTNEQYF.

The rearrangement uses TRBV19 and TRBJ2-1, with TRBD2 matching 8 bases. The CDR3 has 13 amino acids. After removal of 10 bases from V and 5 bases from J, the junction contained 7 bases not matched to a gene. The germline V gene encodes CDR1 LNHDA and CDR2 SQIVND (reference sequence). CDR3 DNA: TGTGCCAATGGGACTAGGGGCCACAATGAGCAGTTCTTC. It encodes CANGTRGHNEQFF.

The CDR3 region is CASSLDLRNTIYF. CDR3 in DNA: TGTGCCAGCAGCTTAGATTTGAGAAACACCATATATTTT. The chain employs TRBV7-9 and TRBJ1-3; D gene uncertain. The germline CDR1 and CDR2 sequences are SEHNR and FQNEAQ (reference sequence). CDR3 length: 13 amino acids. V was clipped by 1 base and J by 5 bases, with 6 bases between them.

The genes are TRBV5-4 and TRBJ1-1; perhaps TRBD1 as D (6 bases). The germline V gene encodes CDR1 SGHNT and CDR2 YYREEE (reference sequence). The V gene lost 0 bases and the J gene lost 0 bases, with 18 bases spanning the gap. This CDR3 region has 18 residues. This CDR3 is CASSLEGGIIYVNTEAFF. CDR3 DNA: TGTGCCAGCAGCTTGGAAGGGGGTATTATCTATGTGAACACTGAAGCTTTCTTT.

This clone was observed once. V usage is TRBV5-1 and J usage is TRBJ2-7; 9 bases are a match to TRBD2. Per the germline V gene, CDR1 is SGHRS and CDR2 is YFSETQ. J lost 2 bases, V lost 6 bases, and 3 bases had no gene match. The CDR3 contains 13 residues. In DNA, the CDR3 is TGCGCCAGCAACCCTAGCGGGGCCTACGAGCAGTACTTC. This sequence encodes CASNPSGAYEQYF.

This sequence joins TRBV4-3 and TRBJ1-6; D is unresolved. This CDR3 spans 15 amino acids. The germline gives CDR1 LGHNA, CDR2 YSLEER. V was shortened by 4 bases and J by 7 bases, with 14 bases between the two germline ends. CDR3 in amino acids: CASSRADNLNSPLHF. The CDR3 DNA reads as TGCGCCAGCAGCCGGGCAGACAACCTAAATTCACCCCTCCACTTT.

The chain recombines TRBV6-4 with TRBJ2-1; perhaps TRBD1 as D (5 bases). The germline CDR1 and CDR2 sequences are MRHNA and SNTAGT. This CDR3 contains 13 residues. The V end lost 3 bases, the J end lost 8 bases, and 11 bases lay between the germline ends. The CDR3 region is CASSELRGDEQFF. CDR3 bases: TGTGCCAGCAGTGAACTTAGGGGCGATGAGCAGTTCTTC.

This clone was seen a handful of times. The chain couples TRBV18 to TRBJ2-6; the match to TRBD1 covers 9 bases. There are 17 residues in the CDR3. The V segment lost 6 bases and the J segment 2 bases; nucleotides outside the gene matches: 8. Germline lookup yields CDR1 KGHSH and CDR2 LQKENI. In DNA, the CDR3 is TGTGCCAGCTCCCCAAGGACAGGGGAGGCTGGGGCCAACGTCCTGACTTTC. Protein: CASSPRTGEAGANVLTF.

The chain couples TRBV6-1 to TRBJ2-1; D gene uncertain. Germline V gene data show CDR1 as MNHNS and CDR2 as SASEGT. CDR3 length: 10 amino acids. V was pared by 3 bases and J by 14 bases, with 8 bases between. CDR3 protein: CASSDRQKFF. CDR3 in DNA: TGTGCCAGCAGTGACCGTCAAAAGTTCTTC.

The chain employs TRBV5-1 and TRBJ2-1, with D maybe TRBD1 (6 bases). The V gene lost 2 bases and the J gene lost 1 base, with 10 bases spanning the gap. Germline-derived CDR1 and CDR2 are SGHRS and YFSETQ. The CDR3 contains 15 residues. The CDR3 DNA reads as TGCGCCAGCAGCTTAGAAGGACAGTCCTACAATGAGCAGTTCTTC. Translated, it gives CASSLEGQSYNEQFF.

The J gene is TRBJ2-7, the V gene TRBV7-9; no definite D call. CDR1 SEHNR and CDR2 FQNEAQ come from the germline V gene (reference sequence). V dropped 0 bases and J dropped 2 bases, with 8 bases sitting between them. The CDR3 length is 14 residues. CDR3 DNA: TGTGCCAGCAGCTTAGCGCTCAGAGCCTACGAGCAGTACTTC. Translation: CASSLALRAYEQYF.

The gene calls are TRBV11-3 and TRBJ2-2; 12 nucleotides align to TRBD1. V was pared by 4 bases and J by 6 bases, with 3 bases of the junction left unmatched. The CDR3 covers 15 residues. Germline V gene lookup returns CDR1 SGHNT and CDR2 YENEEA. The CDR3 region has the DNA TGTGCCAGCAGCTCGGGACAGGGGGCGGCCGGGGAGCTGTTTTTT. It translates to CASSSGQGAAGELFF.

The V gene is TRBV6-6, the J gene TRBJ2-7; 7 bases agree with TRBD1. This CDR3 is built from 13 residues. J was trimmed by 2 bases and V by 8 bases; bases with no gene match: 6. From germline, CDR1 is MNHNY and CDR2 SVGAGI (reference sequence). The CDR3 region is CASAGQVAYEQYF. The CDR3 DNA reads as TGTGCCAGCGCCGGACAGGTTGCCTACGAGCAGTACTTC.

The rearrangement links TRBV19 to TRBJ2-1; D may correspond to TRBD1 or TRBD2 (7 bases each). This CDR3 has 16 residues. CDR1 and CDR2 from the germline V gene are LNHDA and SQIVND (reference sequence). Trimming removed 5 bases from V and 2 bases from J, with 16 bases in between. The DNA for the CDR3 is TGTGCCAGTAGTCGCCGACAGGGAGGGCCCTACAATGAGCAGTTCTTC. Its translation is CASSRRQGGPYNEQFF.

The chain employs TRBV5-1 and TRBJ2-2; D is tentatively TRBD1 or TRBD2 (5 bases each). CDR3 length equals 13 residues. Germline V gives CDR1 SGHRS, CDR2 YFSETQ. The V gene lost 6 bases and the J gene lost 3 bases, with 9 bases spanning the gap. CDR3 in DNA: TGCGCCAGCACCCTGGGGGACACCGGGGAGCTGTTTTTT. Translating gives CASTLGDTGELFF.

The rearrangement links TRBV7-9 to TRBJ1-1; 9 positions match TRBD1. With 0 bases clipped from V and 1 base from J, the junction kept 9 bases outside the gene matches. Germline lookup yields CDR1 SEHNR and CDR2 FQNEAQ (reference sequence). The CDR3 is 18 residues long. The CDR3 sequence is CASSLAVLMTGGNTEAFF. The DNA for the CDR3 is TGTGCCAGCAGCTTAGCGGTTTTAATGACAGGGGGGAACACTGAAGCTTTCTTT. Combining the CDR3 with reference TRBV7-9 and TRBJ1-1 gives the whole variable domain DTGVSQNPRHKITKRGQNVTFRCDPISEHNRLYWYRQTLGQGPEFLTYFQNEAQLEKSRLLSDRFSAERPKGSFSTLEIQRTEQGDSAMYLCASSLAVLMTGGNTEAFFGQGTRLTVV.

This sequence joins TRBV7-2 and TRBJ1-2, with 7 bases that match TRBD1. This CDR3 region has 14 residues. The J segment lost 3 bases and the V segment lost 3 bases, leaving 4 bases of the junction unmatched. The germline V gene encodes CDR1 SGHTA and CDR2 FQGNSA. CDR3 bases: TGTGCCAGCAGCTTCGAGGGGGCGGACTATGGCTACACCTTC. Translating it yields CASSFEGADYGYTF.

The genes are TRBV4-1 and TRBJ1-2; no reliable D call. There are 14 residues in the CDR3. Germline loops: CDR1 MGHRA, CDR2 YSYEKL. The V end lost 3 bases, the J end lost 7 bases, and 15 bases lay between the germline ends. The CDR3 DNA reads TGCGCCAGCAGCCACGGGTCTCCAACGCGTGGCTACACCTTC. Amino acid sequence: CASSHGSPTRGYTF.

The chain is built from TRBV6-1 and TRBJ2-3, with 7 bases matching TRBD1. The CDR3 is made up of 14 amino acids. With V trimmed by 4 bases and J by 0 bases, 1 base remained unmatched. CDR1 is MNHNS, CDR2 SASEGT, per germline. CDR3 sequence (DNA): TGTGCCAGCAGTGGGACAGGTAGCACAGATACGCAGTATTTT. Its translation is CASSGTGSTDTQYF.

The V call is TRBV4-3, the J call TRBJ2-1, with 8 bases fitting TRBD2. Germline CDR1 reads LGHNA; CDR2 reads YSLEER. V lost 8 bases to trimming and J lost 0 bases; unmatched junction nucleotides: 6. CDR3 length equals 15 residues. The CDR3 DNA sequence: TGCGCCAGCCGGCGGGGGACTAGCTCCTACAATGAGCAGTTCTTC. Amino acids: CASRRGTSSYNEQFF.